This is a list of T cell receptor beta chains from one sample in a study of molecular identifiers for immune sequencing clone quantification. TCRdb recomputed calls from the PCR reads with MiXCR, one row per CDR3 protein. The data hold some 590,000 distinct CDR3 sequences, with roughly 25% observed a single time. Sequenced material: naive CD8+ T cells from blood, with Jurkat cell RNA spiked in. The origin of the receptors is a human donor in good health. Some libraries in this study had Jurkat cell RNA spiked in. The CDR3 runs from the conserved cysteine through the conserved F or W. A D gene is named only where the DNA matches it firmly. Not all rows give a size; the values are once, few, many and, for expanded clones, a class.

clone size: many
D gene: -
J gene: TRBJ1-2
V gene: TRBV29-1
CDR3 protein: CSAEGPSRANYGYTF
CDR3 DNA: TGCAGCGCAGAAGGCCCTTCGCGGGCTAACTATGGCTACACCTTC

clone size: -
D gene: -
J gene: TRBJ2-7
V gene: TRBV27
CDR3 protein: CASSSRGGSSYEQYF
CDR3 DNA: TGTGCCAGCAGCTCTAGGGGCGGTAGCTCCTACGAGCAGTACTTC

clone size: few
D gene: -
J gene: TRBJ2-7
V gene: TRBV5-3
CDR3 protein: CASSLFESSYEQYF
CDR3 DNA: TGTGCCAGCAGCTTGTTCGAGAGCTCCTACGAGCAGTACTTC

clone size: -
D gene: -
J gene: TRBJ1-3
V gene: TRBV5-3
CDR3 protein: CASSAQGSTIYF
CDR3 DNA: TGTGCCAGCAGCGCGCAAGGAAGCACCATATATTTT

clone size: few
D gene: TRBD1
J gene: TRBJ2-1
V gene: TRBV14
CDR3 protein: CASSQVARGSYNEQFF
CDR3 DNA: TGTGCCAGCAGCCAAGTGGCCAGGGGGTCCTACAATGAGCAGTTCTTC

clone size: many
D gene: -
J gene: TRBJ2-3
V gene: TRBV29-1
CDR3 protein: CSVLGGSWGRYSTDTQYF
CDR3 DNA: TGCAGCGTCCTGGGCGGCTCCTGGGGAAGGTATAGCACAGATACGCAGTATTTT

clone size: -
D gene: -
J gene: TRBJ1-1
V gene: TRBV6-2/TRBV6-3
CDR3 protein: CASSYSKGPGMDTEAFF
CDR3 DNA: TGTGCCAGCAGTTACTCGAAGGGTCCGGGCATGGACACTGAAGCTTTCTTT

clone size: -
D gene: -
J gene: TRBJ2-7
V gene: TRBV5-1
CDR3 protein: CASSLDSGPQNEQYF
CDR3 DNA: TGCGCCAGCAGCTTGGATTCGGGACCACAAAACGAGCAGTACTTC

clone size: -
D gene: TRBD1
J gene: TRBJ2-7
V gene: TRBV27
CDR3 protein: CASSWTGVYEQYF
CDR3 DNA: TGTGCCAGCAGTTGGACAGGTGTCTACGAGCAGTACTTC

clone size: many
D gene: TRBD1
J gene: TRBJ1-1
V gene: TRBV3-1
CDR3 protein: CASSQGDRVLNTEAFF
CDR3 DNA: TGTGCCAGCAGCCAGGGGGACAGGGTCCTGAACACTGAAGCTTTCTTT

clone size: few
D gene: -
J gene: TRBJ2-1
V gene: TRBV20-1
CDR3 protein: CSARIVHEQFF
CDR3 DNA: TGCAGTGCTAGAATAGTCCATGAGCAGTTCTTC

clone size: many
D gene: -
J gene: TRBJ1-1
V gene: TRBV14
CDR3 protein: CASSQDTGFEAFF
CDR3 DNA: TGTGCCAGCAGCCAAGATACGGGCTTTGAAGCTTTCTTT

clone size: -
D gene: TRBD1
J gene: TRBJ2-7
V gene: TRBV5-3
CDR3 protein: CASSWGDRGVYEQYF
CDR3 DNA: TGTGCCAGCAGCTGGGGGGACAGGGGAGTTTACGAGCAGTACTTC

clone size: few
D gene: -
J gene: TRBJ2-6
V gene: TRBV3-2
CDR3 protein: CASSPGLAGANVLTF
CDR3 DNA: TGTGCCAGCAGCCCCGGACTTGCGGGGGCCAACGTCCTGACTTTC

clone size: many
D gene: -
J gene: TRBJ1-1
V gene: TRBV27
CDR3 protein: CASSSHRTDMNTEAFF
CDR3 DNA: TGTGCCAGCAGTTCTCACAGGACCGATATGAACACTGAAGCTTTCTTT

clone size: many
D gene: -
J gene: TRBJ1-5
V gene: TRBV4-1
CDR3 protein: CASSQFIGDQPQHF
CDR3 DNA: TGCGCCAGCAGCCAGTTCATAGGGGATCAGCCCCAGCATTTT

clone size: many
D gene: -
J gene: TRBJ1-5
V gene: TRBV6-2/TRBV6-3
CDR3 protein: CASSYITDNHQPQHF
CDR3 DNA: TGTGCCAGCAGTTACATCACAGACAACCACCAGCCCCAGCATTTT

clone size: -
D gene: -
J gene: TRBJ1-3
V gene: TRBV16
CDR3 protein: CASSQSTSGNTLYF
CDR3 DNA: TGTGCCAGCAGCCAATCGACCTCTGGAAACACCTTATATTTT

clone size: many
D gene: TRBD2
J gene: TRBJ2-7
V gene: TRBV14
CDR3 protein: CASSHQPGTSIYEQYF
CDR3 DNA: TGTGCCAGCAGCCACCAACCCGGGACTAGCATCTACGAGCAGTACTTC

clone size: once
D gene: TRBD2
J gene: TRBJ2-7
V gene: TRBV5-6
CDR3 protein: CASSQRWGGSSYEQYF
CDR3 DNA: TGTGCCAGCAGCCAGCGATGGGGGGGGAGCTCCTACGAGCAGTACTTC

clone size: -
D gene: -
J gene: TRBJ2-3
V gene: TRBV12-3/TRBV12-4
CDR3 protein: CASSLDYQDTQYF
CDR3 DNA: TGTGCCAGCAGTTTGGACTACCAGGATACGCAGTATTTT

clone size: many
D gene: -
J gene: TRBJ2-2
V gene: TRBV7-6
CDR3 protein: CASSVNTGPTGELFF
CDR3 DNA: TGTGCCAGCAGCGTGAACACAGGGCCCACCGGGGAGCTGTTTTTT